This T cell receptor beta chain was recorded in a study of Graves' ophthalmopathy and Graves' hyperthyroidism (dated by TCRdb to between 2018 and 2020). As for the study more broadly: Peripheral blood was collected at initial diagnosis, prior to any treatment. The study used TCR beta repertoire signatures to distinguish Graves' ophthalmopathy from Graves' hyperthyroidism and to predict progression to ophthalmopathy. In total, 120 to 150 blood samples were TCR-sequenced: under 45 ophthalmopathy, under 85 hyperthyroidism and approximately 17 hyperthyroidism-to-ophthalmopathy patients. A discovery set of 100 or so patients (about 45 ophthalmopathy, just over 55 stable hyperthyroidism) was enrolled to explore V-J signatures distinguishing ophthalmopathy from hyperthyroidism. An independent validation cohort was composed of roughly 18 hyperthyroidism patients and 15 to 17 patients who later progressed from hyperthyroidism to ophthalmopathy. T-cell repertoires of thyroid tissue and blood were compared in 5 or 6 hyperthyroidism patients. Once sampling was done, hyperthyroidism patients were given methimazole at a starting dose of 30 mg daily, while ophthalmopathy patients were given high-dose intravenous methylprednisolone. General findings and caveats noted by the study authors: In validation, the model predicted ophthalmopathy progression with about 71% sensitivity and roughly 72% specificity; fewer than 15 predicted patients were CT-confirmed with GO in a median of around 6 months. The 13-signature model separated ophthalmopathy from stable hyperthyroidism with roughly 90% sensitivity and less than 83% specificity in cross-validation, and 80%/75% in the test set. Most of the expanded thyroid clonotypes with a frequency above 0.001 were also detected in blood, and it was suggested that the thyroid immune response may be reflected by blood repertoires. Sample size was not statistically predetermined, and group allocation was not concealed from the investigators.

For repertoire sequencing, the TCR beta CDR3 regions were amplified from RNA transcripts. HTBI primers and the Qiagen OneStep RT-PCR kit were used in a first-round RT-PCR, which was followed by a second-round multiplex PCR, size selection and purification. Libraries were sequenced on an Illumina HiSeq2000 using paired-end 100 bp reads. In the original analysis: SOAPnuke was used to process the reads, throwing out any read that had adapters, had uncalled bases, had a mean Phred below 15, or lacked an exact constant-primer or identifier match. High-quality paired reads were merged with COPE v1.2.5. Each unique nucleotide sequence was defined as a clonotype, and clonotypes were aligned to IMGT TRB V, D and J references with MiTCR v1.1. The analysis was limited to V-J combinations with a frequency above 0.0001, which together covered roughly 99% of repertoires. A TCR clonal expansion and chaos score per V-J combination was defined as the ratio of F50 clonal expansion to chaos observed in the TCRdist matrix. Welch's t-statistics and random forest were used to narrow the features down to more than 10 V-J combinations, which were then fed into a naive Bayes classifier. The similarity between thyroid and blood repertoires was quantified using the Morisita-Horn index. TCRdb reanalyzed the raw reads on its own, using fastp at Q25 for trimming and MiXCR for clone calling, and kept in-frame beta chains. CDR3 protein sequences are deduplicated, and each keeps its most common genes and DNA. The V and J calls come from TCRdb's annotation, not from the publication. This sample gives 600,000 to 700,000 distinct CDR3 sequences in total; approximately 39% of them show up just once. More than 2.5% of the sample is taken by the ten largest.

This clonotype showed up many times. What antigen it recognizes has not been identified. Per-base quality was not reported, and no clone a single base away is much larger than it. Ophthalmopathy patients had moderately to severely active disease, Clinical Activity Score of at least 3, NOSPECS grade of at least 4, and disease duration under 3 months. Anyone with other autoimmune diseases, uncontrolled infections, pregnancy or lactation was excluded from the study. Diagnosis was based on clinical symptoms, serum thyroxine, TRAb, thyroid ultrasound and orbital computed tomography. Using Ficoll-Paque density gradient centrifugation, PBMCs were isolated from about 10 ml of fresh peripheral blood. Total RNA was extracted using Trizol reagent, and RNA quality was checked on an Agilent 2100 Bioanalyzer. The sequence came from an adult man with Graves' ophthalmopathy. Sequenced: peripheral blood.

The CDR3 protein is CASSFSGQGGEKLFF. The sequenced DNA: TGCGCCAGCAGCTTCTCGGGACAGGGCGGTGAAAAACTGTTTTTT. The rearrangement joined TRBV5-1 to TRBJ1-4; TRBD1 aligns with 9 central bases. Per the germline V gene, SGHRS is the CDR1 and YFSETQ is the CDR2. Here V drops 2 bases and J drops 7 bases, and the junction holds 6 bases not matched to any gene. Its CDR3 holds 15 amino acids, cysteine through phenylalanine. Here the CDR3 DNA is all that survives: 45 bases in frame from base 1.